One and the same sample provided the 5 T cell receptor beta chains below, sequenced in a study of post-analysis software for immune sequencing data (dated by TCRdb to about 2015). Overall study outcomes, separate from this receptor: Patients showed significantly higher frequencies than controls for about five TRBV segments, among them TRBV5-6, TRBV5-1 and TRBV20-1.

The protocol used for the library was PCR. These reads were obtained on an Illumina HiSeq 2500. To reduce PCR and sequencing biases, unique molecular identifiers were incorporated into the TCR beta cDNA libraries. The public reads were quality trimmed at Q25 with fastp and then assembled into clones with MiXCR by TCRdb, keeping productive beta chains. CDR3 protein duplicates are merged, each entry listing the most common genes and DNA. The sample table contains about 540,000 distinct CDR3 sequences; only one count was recorded for roughly 34% of them. Of the sample, 4.5% to 7.5% falls within the top ten clones. No antigen is known for these receptors. The sequencing input was blood. These receptors originate from a girl under 18 with multiple sclerosis.

This CDR3 reads CAGSRLSQSSYNEQFF. In DNA, the CDR3 is TGTGCCGGGAGTAGGTTGTCCCAGAGCTCCTACAATGAGCAGTTCTTC. The J gene is TRBJ2-1, the V gene TRBV28; tentative D call: TRBD2 (5 bases). This CDR3 spans 16 amino acids. Trimming left V 11 bases short and J 0 bases short, with 20 bases between. CDR1 and CDR2 (germline): MDHEN, SYDVKM.

The chain recombines TRBV12-3 or TRBV12-4 with TRBJ2-7; no firm D call. The CDR3 covers 14 residues. The V end was cut by 3 bases, the J end by 3 bases, with 12 bases between. Here the CDR3 reads CASSFGGANYEQYF. CDR3 DNA sequence: TGTGCCAGCAGTTTTGGCGGAGCAAACTACGAGCAGTACTTC.

This rearrangement joins TRBV5-1 to TRBJ1-2; a weak D match, TRBD1 (6 bases). V lost 4 bases, J lost 6 bases, and 16 bases lay in between. The CDR3 has 14 amino acids. CDR1 and CDR2 (germline): SGHRS, YFSETQ. The CDR3 here is CASSPARGADGYTF. CDR3 in DNA: TGCGCCAGCAGCCCGGCCCGGGGGGCGGATGGCTACACCTTC. Full variable domain (outside the CDR3, taken from reference TRBV5-1 and TRBJ1-2): KAGVTQTPRYLIKTRGQQVTLSCSPISGHRSVSWYQQTPGQGLQFLFEYFSETQRNKGNFPGRFSGRQFSNSRSEMNVSTLELGDSALYLCASSPARGADGYTFGSGTRLTVV.

This clonotype has more than one count but fewer than ten. J is TRBJ2-5 and V is TRBV12-5, with 7 positions matching TRBD2. The germline CDR1 and CDR2 sequences are LGHNT and FRNRAP. V lost 5 bases and J lost 3; bases outside the gene matches: 12. The CDR3 covers 16 residues. The CDR3 nucleotides read TGTGCTAGTGGTCCGAAGCCCAGTGCGGGAGAAGAGACCCAGTACTTC. Encoded protein: CASGPKPSAGEETQYF.

The chain combines TRBV20-1 with TRBJ1-5; D is uncertain. Germline lookup yields CDR1 DFQATT and CDR2 SNEGSKA (reference sequence). V dropped 5 bases and J dropped 5 bases, with 13 bases sitting between them. The length of the CDR3 is 13 residues. This CDR3 is CSAEIGRDQPQHF. The CDR3 bases are TGCAGTGCTGAAATAGGGAGGGATCAGCCCCAGCATTTT.